This TCR beta chain was retrieved from a study of CD8 T cells in ankylosing spondylitis (dated by TCRdb to the late 2010s). In the study overall: T cell receptor beta repertoires were profiled in healthy donors and ankylosing spondylitis patients so that disease-linked TCR variants could be found. The full study cohort was made up of 25 ankylosing spondylitis patients and roughly 100 healthy donors. Peripheral blood was sampled, and synovial fluid was also collected from ankylosing spondylitis patients.

TCRdb lists the instrument as Illumina HiSeq 2500. Quantitative 5'-RACE with molecular barcodes was the method used to prepare the TCR beta libraries. As for the original processing: A new computational method, built on a probabilistic model of VDJ rearrangement, was used to identify disease-linked TCR variants. The public reads were reanalyzed by TCRdb: fastp trimming at Q25, MiXCR alignment, in-frame beta chains only. Rows matching on CDR3 protein sequence are summarized as one entry with the most common DNA and genes. TCRdb, not the authors, supplied the V and J calls. This sample holds roughly 180,000 distinct CDR3 sequences; 10% to 15% were observed only once. The top ten clonotypes cover approximately 10% of the sample. Ten or more counts support this clonotype. Its antigen has not been determined. Base qualities are missing; no much larger clone stands one base away. Study-wide findings and limitations: Some of the motif variants had been reported before in the synovial fluid and blood of reactive arthritis patients, a finding that suggests common disease-initiation mechanisms. A TCR beta motif of roughly 8 highly homologous amino acid variants appeared characteristic of blood from ankylosing spondylitis patients. A CD8+ phenotype was shown by the disease-linked clones, which were found at relatively low frequencies in peripheral blood. The disease-linked clones were reported as significantly enriched in matched synovial fluid samples from ankylosing spondylitis patients.

Trimmed from V: 7 bases; trimmed from J: 2 bases; junction bases lacking a gene match: 10. Counted from cysteine to phenylalanine, this CDR3 has 16 amino acids. The sequence is cut down to CDR3 DNA, 48 bases in frame from base 1. In the germline V gene, CDR1 corresponds to MNHEY and CDR2 to SVGEGT. This receptor chain uses TRBV6-2 or TRBV6-3 and TRBJ2-3; 9 bases in the middle match TRBD2. The clonotype originates from a female donor with ankylosing spondylitis or in good health (not recorded which). Sequencing input: blood, either unsorted or a sorted T cell fraction (not recorded which). This receptor has the CDR3 CASTPGLAIFTDTQYF. The base sequence is TGTGCCAGCACACCAGGACTAGCGATATTCACAGATACGCAGTATTTT.